This T cell receptor (beta chain) was retrieved from a study of shared clonotypes between healthy human individuals. Clones were sequenced by immunoSEQ multiplex PCR, and TCRdb holds only the in-frame ones, with some missing. There are about 2.3 million clones in the sample; 93% occur only once, and 0.39% lies in the top ten. The CDR3 consists of 15 residues. CDR1 and CDR2 from the germline V gene are SNHLY and FYNNEI. V was shortened by 8 bases and J by 0 bases, with 16 bases between the two germline ends. The sequence was collected from a man aged 18 to 29 in good health. Some clones in this sample may be carry-over from other donors' samples. Sequencing was carried out using naive CD4+ T cells from PBMCs. The subset is: CD45RA+ positively selected. The V call is TRBV2, the J call TRBJ1-1; perhaps TRBD1 as D (5 bases). The CDR3 bases are TGTGCCAGCCCGACAGACCCTATATTGAACACTGAAGCTTTCTTT. As protein: CASPTDPILNTEAFF.